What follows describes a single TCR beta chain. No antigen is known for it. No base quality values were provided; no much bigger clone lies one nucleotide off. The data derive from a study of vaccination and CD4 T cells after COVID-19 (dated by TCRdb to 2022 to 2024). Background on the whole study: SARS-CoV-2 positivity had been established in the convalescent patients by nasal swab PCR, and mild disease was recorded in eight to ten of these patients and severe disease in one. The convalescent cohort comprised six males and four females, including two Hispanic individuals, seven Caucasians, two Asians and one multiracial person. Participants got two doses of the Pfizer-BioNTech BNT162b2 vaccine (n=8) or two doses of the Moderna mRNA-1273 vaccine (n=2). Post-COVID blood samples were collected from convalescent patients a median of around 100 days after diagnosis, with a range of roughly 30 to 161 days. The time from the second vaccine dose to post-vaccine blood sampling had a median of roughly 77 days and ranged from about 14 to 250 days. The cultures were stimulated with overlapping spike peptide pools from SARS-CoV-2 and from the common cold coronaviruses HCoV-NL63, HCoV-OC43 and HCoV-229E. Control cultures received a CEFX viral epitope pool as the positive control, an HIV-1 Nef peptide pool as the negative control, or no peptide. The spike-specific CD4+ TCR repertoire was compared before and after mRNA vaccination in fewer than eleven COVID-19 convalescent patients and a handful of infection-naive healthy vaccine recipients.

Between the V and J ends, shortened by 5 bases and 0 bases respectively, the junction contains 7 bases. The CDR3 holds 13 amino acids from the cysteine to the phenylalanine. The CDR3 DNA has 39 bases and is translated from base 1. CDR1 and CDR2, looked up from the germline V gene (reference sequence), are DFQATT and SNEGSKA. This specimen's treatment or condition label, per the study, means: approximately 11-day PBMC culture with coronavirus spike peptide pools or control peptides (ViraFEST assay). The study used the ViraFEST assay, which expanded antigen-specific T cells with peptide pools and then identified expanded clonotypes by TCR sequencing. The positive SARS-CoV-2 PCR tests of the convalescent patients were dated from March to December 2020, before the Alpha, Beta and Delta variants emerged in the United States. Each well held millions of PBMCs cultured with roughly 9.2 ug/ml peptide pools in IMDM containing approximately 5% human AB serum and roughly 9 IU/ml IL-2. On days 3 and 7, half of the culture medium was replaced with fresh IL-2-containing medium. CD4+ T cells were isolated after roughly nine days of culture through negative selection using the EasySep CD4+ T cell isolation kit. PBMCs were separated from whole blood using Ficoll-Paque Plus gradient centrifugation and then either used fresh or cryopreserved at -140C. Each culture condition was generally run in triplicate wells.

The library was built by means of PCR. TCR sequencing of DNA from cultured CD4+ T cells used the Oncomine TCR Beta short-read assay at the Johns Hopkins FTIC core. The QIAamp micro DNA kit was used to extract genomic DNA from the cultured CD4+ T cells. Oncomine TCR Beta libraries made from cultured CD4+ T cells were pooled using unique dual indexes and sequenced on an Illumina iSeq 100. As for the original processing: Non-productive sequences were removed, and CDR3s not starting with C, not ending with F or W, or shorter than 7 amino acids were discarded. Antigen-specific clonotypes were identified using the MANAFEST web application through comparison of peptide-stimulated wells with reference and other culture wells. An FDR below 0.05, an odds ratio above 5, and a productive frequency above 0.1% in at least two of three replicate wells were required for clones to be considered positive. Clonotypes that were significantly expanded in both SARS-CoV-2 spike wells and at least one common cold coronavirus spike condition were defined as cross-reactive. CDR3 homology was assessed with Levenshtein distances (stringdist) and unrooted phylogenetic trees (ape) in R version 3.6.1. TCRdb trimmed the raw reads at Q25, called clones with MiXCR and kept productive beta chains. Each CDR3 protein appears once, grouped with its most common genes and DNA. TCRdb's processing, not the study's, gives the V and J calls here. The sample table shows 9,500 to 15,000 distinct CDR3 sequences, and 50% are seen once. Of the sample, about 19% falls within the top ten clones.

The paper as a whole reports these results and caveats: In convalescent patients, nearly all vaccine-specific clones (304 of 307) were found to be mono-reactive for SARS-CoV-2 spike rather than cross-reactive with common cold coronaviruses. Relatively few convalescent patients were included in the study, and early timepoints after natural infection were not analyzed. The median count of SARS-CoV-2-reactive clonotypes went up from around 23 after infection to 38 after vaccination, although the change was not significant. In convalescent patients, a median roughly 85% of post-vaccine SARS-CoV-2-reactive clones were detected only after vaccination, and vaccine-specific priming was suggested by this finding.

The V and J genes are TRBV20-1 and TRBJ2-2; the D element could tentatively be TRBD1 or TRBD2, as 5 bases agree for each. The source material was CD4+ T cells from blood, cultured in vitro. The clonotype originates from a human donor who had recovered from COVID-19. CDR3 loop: CSAGGSNTGELFF. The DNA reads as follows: TGCAGTGCTGGGGGATCGAACACCGGGGAGCTGTTTTTT.